This TCR beta chain was captured by sequencing in a study of blood T cell repertoires in COVID-19. Study as a whole: PBMCs, B-cell-depleted T cells, or T cells provided the cDNA or gDNA that made up the material.

In the original analysis: The assay estimated nucleated cells by amplifying reference gene primers. Here immunoSEQ multiplex PCR was the method, and the copy in TCRdb shows in-frame clones only, minus some. That table is the source of V, J and clone size, and D and trimming were worked out from the DNA. This table holds fewer than 200,000 clones, roughly 84% found once. Germline lookup yields CDR1 MNHEY and CDR2 SVGAGI. This CDR3 is 15 amino acids long. V lost 7 bases and J lost 0; bases outside the gene matches: 8. This TCR was recovered from a man aged 60-69 years who had recovered from COVID-19. This rearrangement joins TRBV6-5 to TRBJ2-7, with 8 positions matching TRBD1. The sample was peripheral blood. The CDR3 sequence: CASKKDRATSYEQYF. CDR3 nucleotide sequence: TGTGCCAGCAAAAAGGACAGGGCCACCTCCTACGAGCAGTACTTC.